The rows below give T cell receptor beta chains drawn from one sample of a study of beta chain features in type 1 diabetes. Sequencing used immunoSEQ multiplex PCR; TCRdb keeps in-frame clones, though not all of them. The data hold roughly 150,000 clones, with 7% to 9.5% observed a single time. Sample: central memory CD4+ T cells from blood. The receptors were gathered from a woman in her 30s with type 1 diabetes. The CDR3 runs from the conserved cysteine through the conserved F or W. D genes are given only for firm matches. A clone size is listed for some rows: how often the clone was seen (once, few, many), or a class if it is expanded.

cdr3_aa	cdr3_nt	v_call	d_call	clone_size	j_call
CASRLGQPNTEAFF	TGTGCCAGCAGGCTGGGACAGCCGAACACTGAAGCTTTCTTT	TRBV27	TRBD1	NA	TRBJ1-1
CASSRLGPYEQYF	TGTGCCAGCAGTCGACTAGGGCCCTACGAGCAGTACTTC	TRBV2	NA	NA	TRBJ2-7
CASSLAQGTGYGYTF	TGCGCCAGCAGCTTGGCCCAGGGAACGGGCTATGGCTACACCTTC	TRBV5-1	NA	few	TRBJ1-2
CASSPSSGRNEQFF	TGTGCCAGCTCACCCTCTAGCGGGAGAAATGAGCAGTTCTTC	TRBV18	TRBD2	NA	TRBJ2-1
CASSLRDSWTPSFF	TGTGCCAGCAGCCTGAGGGACAGTTGGACTCCTTCGTTCTTC	TRBV5-4	TRBD1	NA	TRBJ2-1
CASSDPGGYYGYTF	TGTGCCAGCAGTGACCCCGGGGGGTACTATGGCTACACCTTC	TRBV2	NA	few	TRBJ1-2
CASSFRQGVSKNIQYF	TGTGCCAGCAGCTTCCGGCAGGGGGTGTCCAAAAACATTCAGTACTTC	TRBV5-6	TRBD1	few	TRBJ2-4
CASSSGTLTNIQYF	TGTGCCAGCAGCTCCGGGACACTGACAAACATTCAGTACTTC	TRBV28	NA	NA	TRBJ2-4
CAWSPGPSYEQYF	TGTGCCTGGAGTCCCGGTCCCTCCTACGAGCAGTACTTC	TRBV30	NA	NA	TRBJ2-7
CASQAGGATNEKLFF	TGTGCTTCCCAGGCCGGGGGAGCAACTAATGAAAAACTGTTTTTT	TRBV10-3	NA	NA	TRBJ1-4
CAWSSLQGFYNEQYF	TGTGCCTGGAGTTCGTTACAGGGGTTCTACAACGAGCAGTACTTC	TRBV30	TRBD1	NA	TRBJ2-7
CSARNGDTQYF	TGCAGTGCTAGAAATGGCGATACGCAGTATTTT	TRBV20-1	NA	NA	TRBJ2-3
CASSPLSTGANEQFF	TGTGCCAGCAGCCCACTTTCGACCGGAGCCAATGAGCAGTTCTTC	TRBV7-9	NA	NA	TRBJ2-1
CATSGTSGSGEATQYF	TGTGCCACCAGCGGGACTAGCGGGAGTGGAGAGGCGACCCAGTACTTC	TRBV15	TRBD2	NA	TRBJ2-5
CASSLSRETQYF	TGTGCCAGCAGCTTAAGTCGGGAGACCCAGTACTTC	TRBV7-9	NA	few	TRBJ2-5
CASSSPSAGYGYTF	TGTGCCAGCAGTTCACCGTCGGCAGGCTATGGCTACACCTTC	TRBV5-4	NA	few	TRBJ1-2